A selection of T cell receptor beta chains follows, all from one sample in a study of blood T cell repertoires in COVID-19. Some clones are missing from TCRdb's copy, which holds only in-frame ones; the method was immunoSEQ multiplex PCR. Found here are 25,000 to 35,000 clones, roughly nine tenths of them singletons; the top ten hold about 10%. The sample consisted of peripheral blood. Receptor source: a human donor with active COVID-19. The donor label of this sample is uncertain. Both conserved end residues are part of each CDR3. A D gene is named only where the DNA matches it firmly. Clone size is not always given. Where it is, it says once, few, many or a class for expanded clones.

V gene	J gene	clone size	D gene	CDR3 DNA	CDR3 protein
TRBV12-3/TRBV12-4	TRBJ1-2	-	TRBD1	TGTGCCAGCAGTTTGACAGGGAGCGGCTACACCTTC	CASSLTGSGYTF
TRBV7-9	TRBJ1-2	-	TRBD1	TGTGCCAGCAGCTTAAGTGGGACAGGGAAGGAAATGTTC	CASSLSGTGKEMF
TRBV5-6	TRBJ2-5	-	TRBD2	TGTGCCAGCAGCTATCTAGCGGGAGTAAAGGAGACCCAGTACTTC	CASSYLAGVKETQYF
TRBV7-2	TRBJ2-7	-	-	TGTGCCAGCAGCTTAGACTACGGGGAGCAGTACTTC	CASSLDYGEQYF
TRBV12-3/TRBV12-4	TRBJ1-2	-	TRBD1	TGTGCCAGCAGTTCGGGACAGTCCTATGGCTACACCTTC	CASSSGQSYGYTF
TRBV5-1	TRBJ2-7	-	-	TGCGCCAGCAGCCCCACTTTGCAGGGGAGAGACGAGCAGTACTTC	CASSPTLQGRDEQYF
TRBV9	TRBJ2-2	-	-	TGTGCCAGCAGCCTTAGTTTTGGAGGGGATGGCACCGGGGAGCTGTTTTTT	CASSLSFGGDGTGELFF
TRBV9	TRBJ2-6	-	TRBD1	TGTGCCAGCAGCGTAGCCCCTGGGGGACAGGGGACCTTGAGCTCTGGGGCCAACGTCCTGACTTTC	CASSVAPGGQGTLSSGANVLTF
TRBV6-5	TRBJ2-3	-	TRBD2	TGTGCCAGCATCGCGGGAGGCGGCACAGATACGCAGTATTTT	CASIAGGGTDTQYF
TRBV4-3	TRBJ2-7	-	TRBD2	TGCGCCAGCAGCCAAGGGACTAGCGGCTACGAGCAGTACTTC	CASSQGTSGYEQYF
TRBV3-1/TRBV3-2	TRBJ2-1	-	-	TGTGCCAGCAGCCAAGTCAGGGGCCTCTACAATGAGCAGTTCTTC	CASSQVRGLYNEQFF
TRBV10-1	TRBJ2-7	-	-	TGCGCCAGCAGTGACGCGGGATCTTCCTACGAGCAGTACTTC	CASSDAGSSYEQYF
TRBV29-1	TRBJ2-6	-	-	TGCAGCGTTGAAACCGGGGGTACAGGGGCCAACGTCCTGACTTTC	CSVETGGTGANVLTF
TRBV11-2	TRBJ2-3	-	TRBD1	TGTGCCAGCAGCTTCCTTGGACAGGGGGCTTTGGATACGCAGTATTTT	CASSFLGQGALDTQYF
TRBV28	TRBJ2-7	-	TRBD2	TGTGCCAGCAGTTTGGGCGGGAGTGGCGAGCAGTACTTC	CASSLGGSGEQYF
TRBV28	TRBJ1-5	few	TRBD1	TGTGCCAGCAGCAGGGGGTCGGAGGGCAATCAGCCCCAGCATTTT	CASSRGSEGNQPQHF
TRBV6-2/TRBV6-3	TRBJ2-7	-	-	TGTGCCAGCAGTTACTCCCAGGTGACCTACGAGCAGTACTTC	CASSYSQVTYEQYF
TRBV28	TRBJ2-7	-	-	TGTGCCAGCAGTCGAACGAGTAATTCCTACGAGCAGTACTTC	CASSRTSNSYEQYF
TRBV19	TRBJ2-5	-	-	TGTGCCAGTAGTATAGAGACAGGAGGCCAAGAGACCCAGTACTTC	CASSIETGGQETQYF
TRBV4-1	TRBJ1-2	-	TRBD1	TGCGCCAGCAGCCATGACAGGGGCCCCTATGGCTACACCTTC	CASSHDRGPYGYTF
TRBV6-5	TRBJ2-7	-	TRBD1	TGTGCCAGCATCCTTGACAGGGCCTTGGGGGAGCAGTACTTC	CASILDRALGEQYF
TRBV5-5	TRBJ1-2	-	TRBD1	TGTGCCAGCAGCTCCGGGGACAGGCTAAACTATGGCTACACCTTC	CASSSGDRLNYGYTF
TRBV7-9	TRBJ2-5	-	-	TGTGCCAGCAGCCCCCGGGTGAATCAAGAGACCCAGTACTTC	CASSPRVNQETQYF
TRBV6-1	TRBJ1-1	once	TRBD1	TGTGCCAGCAGCCGAGTGGACAGGCAGAACACTGAAGCTTTCTTT	CASSRVDRQNTEAFF
TRBV2	TRBJ1-1	-	-	TGTGCCAGCAGTGAAGCGCTGCGGGGGAGGACTGAAGCTTTCTTT	CASSEALRGRTEAFF
TRBV19	TRBJ1-1	-	-	TGTGCCAGTAGTATAGATTCCAGGGGCCTTATGAACACTGAAGCTTTCTTT	CASSIDSRGLMNTEAFF
TRBV7-9	TRBJ2-3	-	-	TGTGCCAGCAGCTTGCCCAGGGTTAGCACAGATACGCAGTATTTT	CASSLPRVSTDTQYF
TRBV6-1	TRBJ1-2	-	TRBD1	TGTGCCAGCAGTGAAGTGGGACAGGGGTATGGCTACACCTTC	CASSEVGQGYGYTF
TRBV6-2/TRBV6-3	TRBJ2-3	-	-	TGTGCCAGCAGCCTAGACAGTTCGGTCGGTACGCAGTATTTT	CASSLDSSVGTQYF
TRBV9	TRBJ1-2	-	TRBD1	TGTGCCAGCAGCGCCGGACAGGCACTCTATGGCTACACCTTC	CASSAGQALYGYTF
TRBV9	TRBJ2-3	-	TRBD2	TGTGCCAGCAGCCCGACTAGCGGGGCCCCCGGTACGCAGTATTTT	CASSPTSGAPGTQYF
TRBV23-1	TRBJ2-1	-	TRBD1	TGCGCCAGCAGTCAATCGGTCCCTAGCACGGGACAGGGTACCGATGAGCAGTTCTTC	CASSQSVPSTGQGTDEQFF